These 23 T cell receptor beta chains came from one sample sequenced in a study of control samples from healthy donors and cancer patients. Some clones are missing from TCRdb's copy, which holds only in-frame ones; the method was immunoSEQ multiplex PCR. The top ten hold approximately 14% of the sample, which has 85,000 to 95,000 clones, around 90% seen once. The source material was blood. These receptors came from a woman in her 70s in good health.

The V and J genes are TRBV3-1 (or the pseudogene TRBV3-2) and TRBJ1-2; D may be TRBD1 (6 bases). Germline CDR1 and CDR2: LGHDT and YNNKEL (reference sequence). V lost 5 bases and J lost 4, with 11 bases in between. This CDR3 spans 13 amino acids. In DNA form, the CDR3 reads TGTGCCAGCAGCGTCGGGACACGCTATGGCTACACCTTC. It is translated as CASSVGTRYGYTF.

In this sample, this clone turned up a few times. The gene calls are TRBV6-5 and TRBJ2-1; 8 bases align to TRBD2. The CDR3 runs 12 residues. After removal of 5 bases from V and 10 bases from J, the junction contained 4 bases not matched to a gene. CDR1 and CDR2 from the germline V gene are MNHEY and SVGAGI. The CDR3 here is CASSQTSGEQFF. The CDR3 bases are TGTGCCAGCAGTCAAACTAGCGGAGAGCAGTTCTTC.

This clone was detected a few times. CDR3 coding DNA: TGTGCCAGCAGCTTAAAAACGGACATGAACACTGAAGCTTTCTTT. Translation gives CASSLKTDMNTEAFF. This chain uses TRBV7-9 with TRBJ1-1; weak D call: TRBD1 (5 bases). CDR3 length: 15 amino acids. Per the germline V gene, CDR1 is SEHNR and CDR2 is FQNEAQ (reference sequence). Trimming removed 2 bases at V and 0 bases at J, with 10 bases between.

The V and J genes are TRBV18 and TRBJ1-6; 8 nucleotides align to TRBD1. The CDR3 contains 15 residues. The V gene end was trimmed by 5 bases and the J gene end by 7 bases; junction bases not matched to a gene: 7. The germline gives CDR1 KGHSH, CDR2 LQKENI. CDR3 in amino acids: CASSTGQGGNSPLHF. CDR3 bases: TGTGCCAGCTCAACCGGACAGGGAGGCAATTCACCCCTCCACTTT.

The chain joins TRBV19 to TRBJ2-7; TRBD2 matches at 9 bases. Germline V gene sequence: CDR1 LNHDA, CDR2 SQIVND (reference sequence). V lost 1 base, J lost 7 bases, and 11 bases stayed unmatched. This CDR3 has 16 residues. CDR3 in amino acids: CASSIVAAGGPKEQYF. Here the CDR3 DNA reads TGTGCCAGTAGTATAGTCGCGGCGGGAGGGCCGAAAGAGCAGTACTTC.

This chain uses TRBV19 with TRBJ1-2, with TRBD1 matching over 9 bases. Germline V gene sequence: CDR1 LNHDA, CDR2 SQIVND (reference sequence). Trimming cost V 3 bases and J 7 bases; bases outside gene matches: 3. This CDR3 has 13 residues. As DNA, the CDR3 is TGTGCCAGTAGTATGGGACAGGGAAGTGGCTACACCTTC. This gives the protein CASSMGQGSGYTF.

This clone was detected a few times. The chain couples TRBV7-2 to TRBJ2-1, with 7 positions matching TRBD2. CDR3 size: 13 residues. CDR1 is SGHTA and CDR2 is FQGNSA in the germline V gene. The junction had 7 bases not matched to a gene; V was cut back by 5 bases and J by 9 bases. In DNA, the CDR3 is TGTGCCAGCAGCACCGGACTAGGCCTTGAGCAGTTCTTC. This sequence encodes CASSTGLGLEQFF.

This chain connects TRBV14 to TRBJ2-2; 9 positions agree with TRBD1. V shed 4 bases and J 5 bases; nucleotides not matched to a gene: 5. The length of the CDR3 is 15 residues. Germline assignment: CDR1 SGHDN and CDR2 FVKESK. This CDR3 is CASSLMTGGTGELFF. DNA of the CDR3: TGTGCCAGCAGCCTAATGACAGGGGGAACCGGGGAGCTGTTTTTT.

The CDR3 DNA follows: TGTGCCAGCAGTGATGGACAGGGGAAGGGGAGCAATCAGCCCCAGCATTTT. Protein sequence: CASSDGQGKGSNQPQHF. V and J are TRBV6-1 and TRBJ1-5; 9 nucleotides line up with TRBD1. The CDR3 length is 17 residues. Germline lookup yields CDR1 MNHNS and CDR2 SASEGT. The trim removed 3 bases at V and 1 base at J, leaving 7 bases unmatched.

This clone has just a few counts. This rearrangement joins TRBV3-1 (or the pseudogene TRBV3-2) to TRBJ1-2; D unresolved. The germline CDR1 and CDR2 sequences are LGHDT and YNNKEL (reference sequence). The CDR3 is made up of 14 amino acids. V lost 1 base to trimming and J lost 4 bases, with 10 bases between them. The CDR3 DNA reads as TGTGCCAGCAGCCAAGGGCCCTCGGGCTATGGCTACACCTTC. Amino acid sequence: CASSQGPSGYGYTF.

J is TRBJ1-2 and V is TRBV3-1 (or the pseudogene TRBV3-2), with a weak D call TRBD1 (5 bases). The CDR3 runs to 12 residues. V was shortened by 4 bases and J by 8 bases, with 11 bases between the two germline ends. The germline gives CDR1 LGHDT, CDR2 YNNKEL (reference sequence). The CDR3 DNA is TGTGCCAGCAGCCGCACCAGGGACGGCTACACCTTC. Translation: CASSRTRDGYTF.

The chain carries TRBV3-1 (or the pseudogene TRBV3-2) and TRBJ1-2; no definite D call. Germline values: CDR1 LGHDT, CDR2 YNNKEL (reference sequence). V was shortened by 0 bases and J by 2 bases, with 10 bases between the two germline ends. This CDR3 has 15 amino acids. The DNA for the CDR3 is TGTGCCAGCAGCCAAGAATCGATCGGGAACTATGGCTACACCTTC. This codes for CASSQESIGNYGYTF.

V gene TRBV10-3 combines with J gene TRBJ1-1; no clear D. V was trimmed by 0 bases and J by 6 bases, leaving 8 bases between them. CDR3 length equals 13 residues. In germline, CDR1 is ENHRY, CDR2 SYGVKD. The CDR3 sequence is CAISESLQAEAFF. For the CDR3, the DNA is TGTGCCATCAGTGAGTCCCTGCAGGCTGAAGCTTTCTTT.

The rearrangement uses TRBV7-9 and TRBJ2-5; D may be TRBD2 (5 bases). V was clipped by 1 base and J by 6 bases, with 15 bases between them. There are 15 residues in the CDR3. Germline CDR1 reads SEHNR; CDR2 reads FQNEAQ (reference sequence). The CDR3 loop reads CASSLEGSRGQTQYF. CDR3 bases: TGTGCCAGCAGCTTAGAAGGCAGCCGCGGGCAGACCCAGTACTTC.

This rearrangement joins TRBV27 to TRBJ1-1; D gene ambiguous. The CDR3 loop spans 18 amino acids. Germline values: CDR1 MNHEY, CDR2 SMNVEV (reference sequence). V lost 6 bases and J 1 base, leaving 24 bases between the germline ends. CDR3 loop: CASSHHPFQVTKNTEAFF. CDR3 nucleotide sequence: TGTGCCAGCAGCCACCACCCTTTTCAGGTAACCAAGAACACTGAAGCTTTCTTT.

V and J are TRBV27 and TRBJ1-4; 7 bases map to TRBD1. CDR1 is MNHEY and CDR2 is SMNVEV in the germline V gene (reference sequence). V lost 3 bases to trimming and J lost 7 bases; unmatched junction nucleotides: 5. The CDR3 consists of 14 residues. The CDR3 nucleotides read TGTGCCAGCAGTTTGAGACAGGGTGGTGAAAAACTGTTTTTT. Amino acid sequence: CASSLRQGGEKLFF.

The CDR3 here is CASSVVGQLQETQYF. CDR3 sequence (DNA): TGTGCCAGCAGCGTAGTGGGACAGTTACAAGAGACCCAGTACTTC. This chain links TRBV9 with TRBJ2-5; 7 bases line up with TRBD1. Trimming removed 0 bases from V and 2 bases from J; junction bases left unmatched: 4. CDR1 SGDLS and CDR2 YYNGEE come from the germline V gene. The CDR3 is made up of 15 amino acids. Drawing the rest from reference TRBV9 and TRBJ2-5, the complete variable domain is DSGVTQTPKHLITATGQRVTLRCSPRSGDLSVYWYQQSLDQGLQFLIQYYNGEERAKGNILERFSAQQFPDLHSELNLSSLELGDSALYFCASSVVGQLQETQYFGPGTRLLVL.

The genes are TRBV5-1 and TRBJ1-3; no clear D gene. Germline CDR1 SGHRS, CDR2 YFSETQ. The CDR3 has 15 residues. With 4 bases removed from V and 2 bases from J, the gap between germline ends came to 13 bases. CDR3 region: CASSPTQVTGNTIYF. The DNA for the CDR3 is TGCGCCAGCAGCCCAACCCAGGTGACTGGAAACACCATATATTTT.

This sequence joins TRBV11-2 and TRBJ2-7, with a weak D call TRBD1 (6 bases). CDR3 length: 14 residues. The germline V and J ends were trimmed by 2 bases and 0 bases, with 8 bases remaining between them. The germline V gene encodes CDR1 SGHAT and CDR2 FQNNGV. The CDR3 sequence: CASSLPGDSYEQYF. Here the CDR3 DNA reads TGTGCCAGCAGCTTACCAGGGGACTCCTACGAGCAGTACTTC.

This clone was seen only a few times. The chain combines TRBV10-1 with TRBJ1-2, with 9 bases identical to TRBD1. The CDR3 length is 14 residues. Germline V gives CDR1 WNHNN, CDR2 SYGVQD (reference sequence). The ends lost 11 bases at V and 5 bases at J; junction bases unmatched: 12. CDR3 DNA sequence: TGCGCCCTACAGGGGGCGCGTGGGGGGTATGGCTACACCTTC. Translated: CALQGARGGYGYTF.

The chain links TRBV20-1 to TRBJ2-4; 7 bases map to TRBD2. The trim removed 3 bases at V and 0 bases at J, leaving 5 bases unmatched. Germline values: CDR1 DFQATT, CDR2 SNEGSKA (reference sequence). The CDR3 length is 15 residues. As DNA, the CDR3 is TGCAGTGCTAGTTTGGGGAGGGGAGCCAAAAACATTCAGTACTTC. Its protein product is CSASLGRGAKNIQYF.

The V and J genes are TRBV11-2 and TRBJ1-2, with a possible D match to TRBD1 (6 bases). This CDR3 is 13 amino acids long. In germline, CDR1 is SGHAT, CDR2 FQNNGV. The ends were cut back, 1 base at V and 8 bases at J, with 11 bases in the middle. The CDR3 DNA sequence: TGTGCCAGCAGCTTAGCGGGGGGCGAAGGCTACACCTTC. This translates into CASSLAGGEGYTF.

The CDR3 sequence: CASSPGQGSEKLFF. CDR3 DNA sequence: TGTGCCAGCAGCCCTGGACAGGGGAGTGAAAAACTGTTTTTT. The rearrangement links TRBV9 to TRBJ1-4; 9 positions agree with TRBD1. Germline values: CDR1 SGDLS, CDR2 YYNGEE. V shed 4 bases and J 7 bases; nucleotides not matched to a gene: 5. The CDR3 runs 14 residues.